Each of the 5 T cell receptor beta chains below was sequenced from the same sample in a study of shared clonotypes between healthy human individuals. TCRdb's table, derived via immunoSEQ multiplex PCR, lists solely in-frame clones and lacks some. Of about 460,000 clones in the sample, approximately 80% were seen once. The sample was PBMCs. The receptor set was obtained from a woman aged 40 to 50 in good health. Some clones in this sample may be carry-over from other donors' samples.

This chain links TRBV7-3 with TRBJ2-5; 9 nucleotides agree with TRBD2. Germline CDR1 SGHTA, CDR2 FQGTGA. This CDR3 has 15 amino acids. Losses at the gene ends were 5 bases for V and 5 bases for J; bases not matched to a gene: 9. The CDR3 DNA reads TGTGCCAGCAGCCCGGGACTAGCCCTGGGGGAGACCCAGTACTTC. Amino acids: CASSPGLALGETQYF.

The chain combines TRBV7-9 with TRBJ2-5, with 7 bases aligning to TRBD2. The CDR3 consists of 13 residues. V was clipped by 0 bases and J by 8 bases; unmatched bases: 3. Germline-derived CDR1 and CDR2 are SEHNR and FQNEAQ (reference sequence). The CDR3 DNA reads as TGTGCCAGCAGCTTAGCGAGCGGGGCCACCCAGTACTTC. Protein: CASSLASGATQYF.

The rearrangement links TRBV4-2 to TRBJ2-5, with 10 nucleotides matching TRBD2. The length of the CDR3 is 15 residues. Germline-derived CDR1 and CDR2 are LGHNA and YNFKEQ. The V and J ends lost 3 bases and 3 bases, in that order; junction bases with no gene match: 4. The CDR3 sequence: CASSHSGRGEETQYF. The CDR3 DNA reads TGTGCCAGCAGCCACAGCGGGAGGGGGGAAGAGACCCAGTACTTC.

Regarding this clone: Germline is not matched at one junction end, which may reflect a read error. The CDR3: CASSPTRTSYEQYF. The CDR3 DNA is TGCGCCAGCAGCCCGACACGAACTTCCTACGAGCAGTACTTC. The chain links TRBV7-8 to TRBJ2-7; D remains unclear. CDR1 SGHVS and CDR2 FQNEAQ come from the germline V gene. The CDR3 is made up of 14 amino acids.

Details on this clone: This likely traces to a read error, being one base from a far larger clone. The CDR3 spells CAISEGDRTYEQHF. CDR3 DNA: TGTGCCATCAGTGAGGGGGACAGAACCTACGAGCAGCACTTC. This chain uses TRBV10-3 with TRBJ2-7; 7 nucleotides align to TRBD1. There are 14 residues in the CDR3. Germline CDR1 is ENHRY and CDR2 is SYGVKD.